This T cell receptor beta chain came from a study of blood T cells in healthy people across ages. Study-wide results and caveats: A roughly linear fall in TCR beta diversity per million T cells was seen with increasing age. In the absence of known donor CMV status, changes in expanded clonotypes were possibly confounded.

Ten milliliters of peripheral blood were drawn from each donor. Trimming left V 4 bases short and J 2 bases short, with 14 bases between. Germline values: CDR1 SGHRS, CDR2 YFSETQ. This CDR3 spans 15 amino acids. With a J-beta primer mix and a sample-barcoded 5' primer, a second PCR ran about 7 to 12 cycles. A template-switch adaptor that had 12 random nucleotides put a tag on each cDNA molecule. TCRdb itself ran the 5' RACE reads through MiXCR, one entry per CDR3 protein. The sample shows about 640,000 distinct CDR3 sequences, 58% of them seen only once. About this clonotype: Its target is unknown.

This clonotype originated in a man between 60 and 75 years old in good health. The chain recombines TRBV5-1 with TRBJ2-3; TRBD2 might be the D (5 bases). Specimen: blood. The CDR3 sequence is CASSPLTGNTDTQYF. The CDR3 DNA follows: TGCGCCAGCAGCCCACTAACGGGAAACACAGATACGCAGTATTTT.